This passage covers 18 T cell receptor beta chains from one sample sequenced in a study of human T cells and chemical hapten exposure. As for time point: pre-sensitization, week 0. Documented treatment: therapeutic diphenylcyclopropenone sensitization with weekly scalp DPC. A single record per CDR3 protein comes from TCRdb applying MiXCR to the RACE reads. The sample lists 250,000 to 300,000 distinct CDR3 sequences, 7.5% to 8% occurring once. Sequenced here: whole blood, sampled in connection with sensitization to the hapten diphenylcyclopropenone (DPC). These receptors were taken from a man aged 18 to 30 with alopecia areata. Some clones in this sample may be carry-over from other donors' samples.

This clonotype came up a few times. The genes are TRBV6-2 or TRBV6-3 and TRBJ1-5; perhaps TRBD1 as D (5 bases). The CDR3 covers 14 residues. Trimming left V 6 bases short and J 4 bases short, with 13 bases between. The V gene's germline CDR1 is MNHEY and CDR2 SVGEGT. The CDR3 here is CASRQDRYNQPQHF. CDR3 coding DNA: TGTGCCAGCAGACAGGACCGCTATAATCAGCCCCAGCATTTT.

There are a few counts of this clonotype. The chain recombines TRBV6-5 with TRBJ2-3, with D uncertain. V shed 0 bases and J shed 0 bases, with 4 bases lying between them. CDR1 MNHEY and CDR2 SVGAGI come from the germline V gene. The CDR3 is 14 residues long. Here the CDR3 reads CASSYSDSTDTQYF. The CDR3, as DNA: TGTGCCAGCAGTTACTCGGATAGCACAGATACGCAGTATTTT.

The chain links TRBV5-1 to TRBJ2-1, with D possibly matching TRBD1 (6 bases). V was clipped by 4 bases and J by 2 bases, with 22 bases between them. The CDR3 runs to 18 residues. Germline values: CDR1 SGHRS, CDR2 YFSETQ. The CDR3 DNA reads TGCGCCAGCAGCAAGACCGCCTCCCTCGGGACACCCTACAATGAGCAGTTCTTC. Protein sequence: CASSKTASLGTPYNEQFF. The full variable domain, in which reference TRBV5-1 and TRBJ2-1 provide the parts outside the CDR3, is KAGVTQTPRYLIKTRGQQVTLSCSPISGHRSVSWYQQTPGQGLQFLFEYFSETQRNKGNFPGRFSGRQFSNSRSEMNVSTLELGDSALYLCASSKTASLGTPYNEQFFGPGTRLTVL.

For this clonotype: This is likely a read error, given that the CDR3 carries no conserved phenylalanine or tryptophan at its end. The chain combines TRBV6-1 with TRBJ2-3, with D hard to call. The CDR3 is made up of 13 amino acids. The germline V gene has CDR1 MNHNS and CDR2 SASEGT. The V end lost 5 bases, the J end lost 2 bases, and 8 bases lay between the germline ends. CDR3 amino acids: CASSRRTTDTQYL. The CDR3 DNA reads TGTGCCAGCAGTAGACGGACCACAGATACGCAGTATCTT.

This clonotype was counted many times. The V and J genes are TRBV20-1 and TRBJ2-3; 7 bases are a match to TRBD2. Trimming took 7 bases from V and 0 from J; bases not matched to a gene: 7. Per the germline V gene, CDR1 is DFQATT and CDR2 is SNEGSKA (reference sequence). CDR3 length: 14 residues. The CDR3 sequence: CSVRRGWSTDTQYF. DNA for the CDR3: TGCAGTGTCCGGCGGGGGTGGAGCACAGATACGCAGTATTTT.

The chain couples TRBV11-2 to TRBJ2-5; unclear D gene. Germline CDR1 reads SGHAT; CDR2 reads FQNNGV. V was clipped by 4 bases and J by 1 base, with 7 bases between them. CDR3 length: 13 amino acids. The CDR3 reads CASSWAPQETQYF. The CDR3 coding sequence is TGTGCCAGCAGCTGGGCCCCCCAAGAGACCCAGTACTTC.

The chain joins TRBV3-1 to TRBJ2-7, with D unresolved. This CDR3 has 14 residues. Deletions cut 0 bases from V and 3 bases from J, with 9 bases between. Germline-derived CDR1 and CDR2 are LGHDT and YNNKEL (reference sequence). The CDR3 coding sequence is TGTGCCAGCAGCCAAGATATGCGTTACTACGAGCAGTACTTC. It encodes CASSQDMRYYEQYF.

This clonotype was seen a few times. The V call is TRBV6-5, the J call TRBJ2-3; D is ambiguous. CDR1 MNHEY and CDR2 SVGAGI come from the germline V gene. V was trimmed by 6 bases and J by 7 bases, leaving 17 bases between them. CDR3 length: 14 amino acids. CDR3: CASSPETFEYTQYF. CDR3 coding DNA: TGTGCCAGCAGCCCAGAGACTTTCGAATATACGCAGTATTTT.

V gene TRBV6-2 or TRBV6-3 combines with J gene TRBJ2-7; no reliable D call. Germline loops: CDR1 MNHEY, CDR2 SVGEGT. This CDR3 spans 12 amino acids. The V end lost 4 bases, the J end lost 5 bases, and 9 bases lay between the germline ends. The CDR3 DNA reads as TGTGCCAGCAGTTTTGGTCCCAACGAGCAGTACGTC. As protein: CASSFGPNEQYV.

The chain links TRBV28 to TRBJ1-2; D call uncertain. Germline V lookup: CDR1 MDHEN, CDR2 SYDVKM. This CDR3 is 15 amino acids long. Trimming shortened V by 4 bases and J by 2 bases, and 14 bases separated the two germline ends. CDR3 region: CASSSLTTGNYGYTF. DNA for the CDR3: TGTGCCAGCAGTTCCTTGACCACTGGGAACTATGGCTACACCTTC.

The CDR3 loop reads CASSRRQGNQPQHF. In nucleotides, the CDR3 is TGTGCCAGCAGCCGTCGTCAGGGCAATCAGCCCCAGCATTTT. The chain employs TRBV9 and TRBJ1-5; no firm D call. CDR1 and CDR2 (germline): SGDLS, YYNGEE. V lost 4 bases and J 2 bases, leaving 10 bases between the germline ends. The CDR3 has 14 residues.

This clonotype was detected a few times. The chain links TRBV5-1 to TRBJ1-2, with D possibly being TRBD1 (6 bases). Per germline, CDR1 SGHRS and CDR2 YFSETQ. Deletions cut 4 bases from V and 3 bases from J, with 10 bases between. The CDR3 covers 13 residues. This CDR3 is CASSVDRHYGYTF. CDR3 DNA: TGCGCCAGCAGCGTGGACAGACACTATGGCTACACCTTC.

CDR3 DNA: TGCAGTGCTTCCGGTCTAACACCCCTCCACTTT. This translates into CSASGLTPLHF. V gene TRBV20-1 combines with J gene TRBJ1-6; D remains unclear. Germline V gene sequence: CDR1 DFQATT, CDR2 SNEGSKA (reference sequence). Between the trimmed V and J ends, which lost 5 bases and 11 bases, there was a span of 10 bases. This CDR3 spans 11 amino acids.

The rearrangement links TRBV5-4 to TRBJ2-7; TRBD1 matches 10 bases. Unmatched junction bases numbered 7, after V lost 4 bases and J lost 6 bases. The CDR3 spans 14 residues. CDR1 is SGHNT, CDR2 YYREEE, per germline (reference sequence). CDR3 nucleotides: TGTGCCAGCAGCGAGAGGGACAGGGGTCCCGAGCAGTACTTC. This encodes CASSERDRGPEQYF.

This clonotype has at least ten counts. V gene TRBV29-1 combines with J gene TRBJ2-4; 8 nucleotides match TRBD1. This CDR3 has 12 amino acids. The germline V gene has CDR1 SQVTM and CDR2 ANQGSEA. After removal of 7 bases from V and 6 bases from J, the junction contained 5 bases not matched to a gene. The CDR3 nucleotides read TGCAGCGGGTCAGGACAGGGAAACATTCAGTACTTC. Its protein is CSGSGQGNIQYF.

CDR3 protein: CASSPPGTGDTQYF. DNA of the CDR3: TGTGCCAGCAGTCCTCCCGGGACTGGTGATACGCAGTATTTT. The chain joins TRBV27 to TRBJ2-3; weak D call: TRBD2 (6 bases). Germline CDR1 is MNHEY and CDR2 is SMNVEV (reference sequence). The V and J ends lost 5 bases and 6 bases respectively, with 15 bases between them. The CDR3 sequence is 14 residues long.

This chain links TRBV21-1 with TRBJ1-4; TRBD1 reflects the table's D call only, with no check against the DNA. TRBV21-1 is annotated as a pseudogene. This CDR3 has 21 amino acids. CDR3 sequence (DNA): TGTGCCAGCAGCAAAGCTGTGTCCTGGACGCCGGACGTTGAGACTAATGAAAAACTGTTTTTT. Protein product: CASSKAVSWTPDVETNEKLFF.

J is TRBJ1-2 and V is TRBV10-3, with 9 bases identical to TRBD1. This CDR3 spans 17 amino acids. Per the germline V gene, CDR1 is ENHRY and CDR2 is SYGVKD. The V and J ends lost 3 bases and 1 base, in that order; junction bases with no gene match: 9. In nucleotides, the CDR3 is TGTGCCATCAGTGACGGGACAGGGTTTGGCCTTAACTATGGCTACACCTTC. It is translated as CAISDGTGFGLNYGYTF.